Below are 25 T cell receptor beta chains sequenced from a single sample in a study of Graves' ophthalmopathy and Graves' hyperthyroidism. Transcripts of RNA were the source for amplifying TCR beta CDR3 regions. Scientists carried out first-round RT-PCR using HTBI primers and then a second-round multiplex PCR. TCRdb ran MiXCR on the multiplex PCR reads and lists one entry per CDR3 protein. The repertoire holds 350,000 to 450,000 distinct CDR3 sequences, with approximately 20% as singletons. Sequenced material: peripheral blood. The receptors stem from a woman younger than 35 with Graves' ophthalmopathy.

In its sample, this clonotype was seen many times. The chain recombines TRBV6-9 with TRBJ2-7, with D uncertain. V lost 5 bases and J lost 9, with 23 bases in between. Germline V gene lookup returns CDR1 MNHGY and CDR2 SVAAGI. CDR3 length equals 15 residues. CDR3 sequence reads: CASSGYTGLDGLQYF. The DNA for the CDR3 is TGTGCCAGCAGTGGGTACACGGGTTTGGACGGCTTGCAGTACTTC.

This clonotype came up a few times. J is TRBJ1-1 and V is TRBV14; no definite D call. The CDR3 is 13 amino acids. Germline CDR1 reads SGHDN; CDR2 reads FVKESK. V lost 7 bases and J 7 bases, leaving 16 bases between the germline ends. CDR3 DNA sequence: TGTGCCAGCATGGACGGGATTGGGGTTGAAGCTTTCTTT. Translating gives CASMDGIGVEAFF.

This clonotype has at least ten counts. The chain has TRBV27 and TRBJ2-5; perhaps TRBD1 as D (5 bases). Germline loops: CDR1 MNHEY, CDR2 SMNVEV (reference sequence). CDR3 length: 15 amino acids. The V end lost 5 bases, the J end lost 0 bases, and 13 bases lay between the germline ends. CDR3 nucleotides: TGTGCCAGCAGTGTGGACACCTTGTACCAAGAGACCCAGTACTTC. It yields the protein CASSVDTLYQETQYF.

This clonotype was recorded many times. This sequence joins TRBV28 and TRBJ2-7, with 7 positions matching TRBD2. V gave up 5 bases and J gave up 2 bases; unmatched junction bases: 9. Germline V gene data show CDR1 as MDHEN and CDR2 as SYDVKM. The CDR3 contains 15 residues. The CDR3 region is CASSPPLGRPYEQYF. CDR3 DNA: TGTGCCAGCAGTCCCCCCCTCGGGAGGCCCTACGAGCAGTACTTC. Looking up the rest from reference TRBV28 and TRBJ2-7 gives the full variable domain: DVKVTQSSRYLVKRTGEKVFLECVQDMDHENMFWYRQDPGLGLRLIYFSYDVKMKEKGDIPEGYSVSREKKERFSLILESASTNQTSMYLCASSPPLGRPYEQYFGPGTRLTVT.

This clonotype has at least ten counts. The chain links TRBV6-2 or TRBV6-3 to TRBJ2-2; 11 bases are shared with TRBD2. V gave up 0 bases and J gave up 4 bases; unmatched junction bases: 7. Germline V CDR1 and CDR2: MNHEY, SVGEGT. The CDR3 is made up of 18 amino acids. The CDR3, as DNA: TGTGCCAGCAGTTACTCTCCCTTAGCGGGAGGGGCCACCGGGGAGCTGTTTTTT. This translates into CASSYSPLAGGATGELFF.

The chain links TRBV28 to TRBJ2-5; 7 nucleotides match TRBD1. Trimming took 3 bases from V and 2 from J; bases not matched to a gene: 12. CDR1 is MDHEN, CDR2 SYDVKM, per germline. The CDR3 loop spans 17 amino acids. The CDR3 here is CASSFYRARGLQETQYF. CDR3 nucleotide sequence: TGTGCCAGCAGTTTCTACCGGGCCAGGGGGTTACAAGAGACCCAGTACTTC.

The CDR3 loop is CASRSGTGGEETQYF. CDR3 coding DNA: TGTGCCAGCAGGAGCGGGACAGGGGGAGAAGAGACCCAGTACTTC. This chain links TRBV6-2 or TRBV6-3 with TRBJ2-5; 11 bases are shared with TRBD1. V was pared by 6 bases and J by 3 bases, with 6 bases of the junction left unmatched. CDR1 and CDR2 from the germline V gene are MNHEY and SVGEGT. This CDR3 contains 15 residues.

This clonotype was counted at least ten times. CDR3 nucleotide sequence: TGTGCCAGCAGTTTAGCGGACAGCTTAAGGGAGCAGTACTTC. Its protein product is CASSLADSLREQYF. V and J are TRBV12-3 or TRBV12-4 and TRBJ2-7; maybe TRBD1 (6 bases). The CDR3 length is 14 residues. V was trimmed by 0 bases and J by 7 bases, leaving 13 bases between them.

This clonotype occurred many times. The CDR3 DNA sequence: TGTGCCAGCAGCTGGGCTACGATCTACGAGCAGTACTTC. It translates to CASSWATIYEQYF. V gene TRBV6-2 or TRBV6-3 combines with J gene TRBJ2-7; unclear D gene. The ends were cut back, 6 bases at V and 3 bases at J, with 12 bases in the middle. The CDR3 is 13 residues long. Germline lookup yields CDR1 MNHEY and CDR2 SVGEGT.

This clonotype has at least ten counts. The J gene is TRBJ2-5, the V gene TRBV7-2; either TRBD1 or TRBD2 may supply D (5 bases each). The CDR3 is 11 amino acids. Germline values: CDR1 SGHTA, CDR2 FQGNSA. Trimming pared 4 bases from V and 7 bases from J, leaving 7 bases between. The CDR3 coding sequence is TGTGCCAGCAGCTACGGGACGACCCAGTACTTC. Amino acid sequence: CASSYGTTQYF.

This clonotype came up once. The chain is built from TRBV28 and TRBJ2-7; 13 nucleotides align to TRBD2. Germline loops: CDR1 MDHEN, CDR2 SYDVKM. The CDR3 runs 14 residues. J was trimmed by 6 bases and V by 5 bases; bases with no gene match: 4. The CDR3 coding sequence is TGTGCCAGCAGTACCACTAGCGGGAGGGGCGAGCAGTACTTC. Translating it yields CASSTTSGRGEQYF. The entire variable domain, with the rest obtained from reference TRBV28 and TRBJ2-7, is as follows: DVKVTQSSRYLVKRTGEKVFLECVQDMDHENMFWYRQDPGLGLRLIYFSYDVKMKEKGDIPEGYSVSREKKERFSLILESASTNQTSMYLCASSTTSGRGEQYFGPGTRLTVT.

This clonotype was seen many times. The V call is TRBV12-3 or TRBV12-4, the J call TRBJ2-7; perhaps TRBD1 as D (5 bases). This CDR3 comprises 14 residues. The germline V and J ends were trimmed by 3 bases and 3 bases, with 12 bases remaining between them. The DNA for the CDR3 is TGTGCCAGCAGTTTGTCAGGGTCTTTCTACGAGCAGTACTTC. It is translated as CASSLSGSFYEQYF.

This clonotype was counted many times. The rearrangement links TRBV7-8 to TRBJ2-5, with D perhaps being TRBD1 or TRBD2 (5 bases each). Germline V lookup: CDR1 SGHVS, CDR2 FQNEAQ. This CDR3 region has 15 residues. Trimming took 1 base from V and 2 from J, leaving 11 bases between them. The CDR3 DNA reads TGTGCCAGCAGCTTAGGGCCGGGGCAGCAAGAGACCCAGTACTTC. It codes for CASSLGPGQQETQYF.

Many counts were recorded for this clonotype. This chain joins TRBV7-2 and TRBJ2-2; the D gene is possibly TRBD1 (5 bases). Germline loops: CDR1 SGHTA, CDR2 FQGNSA. The ends were cut back, 5 bases at V and 7 bases at J, with 14 bases in the middle. This CDR3 spans 14 amino acids. The CDR3 is CASSQGRSNGELFF. In DNA, the CDR3 is TGTGCCAGCAGCCAGGGCCGTAGCAACGGGGAGCTGTTTTTT.

This clonotype was found many times. The chain combines TRBV7-2 with TRBJ2-7; D gene unclear. CDR1 and CDR2 from the germline V gene are SGHTA and FQGNSA. Between the trimmed V and J ends, which lost 5 bases and 7 bases, there was a span of 12 bases. This CDR3 has 12 residues. The CDR3 nucleotides are TGTGCCAGCAGCCTAATACTTAATGAGCAGTACTTC. Its protein product is CASSLILNEQYF.

In this sample, this clonotype turned up many times. The gene calls are TRBV27 and TRBJ2-7; 10 bases are shared with TRBD1. Trimming took 6 bases from V and 1 from J; bases not matched to a gene: 6. CDR1 and CDR2 from the germline V gene are MNHEY and SMNVEV (reference sequence). This CDR3 comprises 15 residues. The CDR3 protein is CASSLTGQGSYEQYF. In DNA, the CDR3 is TGTGCCAGCAGCCTAACGGGACAGGGGTCCTACGAGCAGTACTTC.

The sample holds many counts of this clonotype. The rearrangement joins TRBV6-1 to TRBJ2-7; D gene ambiguous. The ends were cut back, 2 bases at V and 6 bases at J, with 11 bases in the middle. Germline V gene data show CDR1 as MNHNS and CDR2 as SASEGT. This CDR3 has 13 residues. CDR3 in amino acids: CASSEILGLEQYF. CDR3 bases: TGTGCCAGCAGTGAAATATTAGGTCTCGAGCAGTACTTC.

This clonotype was detected ten times or more. The chain couples TRBV28 to TRBJ1-6; weak D call: TRBD1 (5 bases). Trimming removed 6 bases at V and 1 base at J, with 13 bases between. CDR1 and CDR2 from the germline V gene are MDHEN and SYDVKM. The CDR3 covers 16 residues. CDR3 region: CASSPLRGSYNSPLHF. For the CDR3, the DNA is TGTGCCAGCAGCCCCCTGAGGGGTTCCTATAATTCACCCCTCCACTTT.

There are many counts of this clonotype. The genes are TRBV28 and TRBJ2-5, with no clear D. Germline V gene sequence: CDR1 MDHEN, CDR2 SYDVKM. The CDR3 has 12 amino acids. The germline V and J ends were trimmed by 4 bases and 2 bases, with 5 bases remaining between them. In nucleotides, the CDR3 is TGTGCCAGCAGTTACATACAAGAGACCCAGTACTTC. It yields the protein CASSYIQETQYF.

The chain links TRBV4-2 to TRBJ2-2, with D uncertain. The V end lost 1 base, the J end lost 6 bases, and 12 bases lay between the germline ends. Germline CDR1 is LGHNA and CDR2 is YNFKEQ. There are 15 residues in the CDR3. The CDR3 DNA is TGTGCCAGCAGCCAAGTCCTGTTGGGCCCCGGGGAGCTGTTTTTT. The encoded protein is CASSQVLLGPGELFF.

The genes are TRBV18 and TRBJ1-2; D is unclear. Trimming pared 3 bases from V and 1 base from J, leaving 18 bases between. This CDR3 comprises 17 residues. The germline V gene encodes CDR1 KGHSH and CDR2 LQKENI. CDR3 region: CASSPRGRRGFNYGYTF. CDR3 in DNA: TGTGCCAGCTCACCGCGAGGGAGGCGGGGATTTAACTATGGCTACACCTTC.

Ten or more counts support this clonotype. The chain carries TRBV5-1 and TRBJ2-7; D tentatively reads TRBD1 or TRBD2 (5 bases each). Germline CDR1 SGHRS, CDR2 YFSETQ. V was clipped by 4 bases and J by 3 bases, with 20 bases between them. CDR3 length: 16 residues. CDR3 sequence (DNA): TGCGCCAGCAGCCAAGACCGGGGCAGGGTGATCTACGAGCAGTACTTC. It translates to CASSQDRGRVIYEQYF.

This clonotype has a count of ten or more. The chain links TRBV2 to TRBJ2-5; possible D gene TRBD1, 6 bases. Germline lookup yields CDR1 SNHLY and CDR2 FYNNEI. This CDR3 has 13 residues. V lost 6 bases and J lost 5, with 13 bases in between. CDR3 DNA: TGTGCCAGCAGGGTTGCAGGGGTCGAGACCCAGTACTTC. It is translated as CASRVAGVETQYF.

This clonotype was found many times. This sequence joins TRBV7-2 and TRBJ1-5, with D maybe TRBD1 (5 bases). Trimming shortened V by 2 bases and J by 4 bases, and 9 bases separated the two germline ends. This CDR3 is 14 amino acids long. Germline V gene data show CDR1 as SGHTA and CDR2 as FQGNSA. The CDR3: CASSLNQGNQPQHF. The CDR3, as DNA: TGTGCCAGCAGCTTAAATCAGGGAAATCAGCCCCAGCATTTT.

V and J are TRBV6-1 and TRBJ2-7; D is possibly TRBD1 or TRBD2 (5 bases each). The CDR3 covers 15 residues. Germline CDR1 and CDR2: MNHNS and SASEGT. The ends were cut back, 0 bases at V and 5 bases at J, with 14 bases in the middle. CDR3 bases: TGTGCCAGCAGTGAAGCGCTCGGAGGACAAGACGAGCAGTACTTC. It encodes CASSEALGGQDEQYF.